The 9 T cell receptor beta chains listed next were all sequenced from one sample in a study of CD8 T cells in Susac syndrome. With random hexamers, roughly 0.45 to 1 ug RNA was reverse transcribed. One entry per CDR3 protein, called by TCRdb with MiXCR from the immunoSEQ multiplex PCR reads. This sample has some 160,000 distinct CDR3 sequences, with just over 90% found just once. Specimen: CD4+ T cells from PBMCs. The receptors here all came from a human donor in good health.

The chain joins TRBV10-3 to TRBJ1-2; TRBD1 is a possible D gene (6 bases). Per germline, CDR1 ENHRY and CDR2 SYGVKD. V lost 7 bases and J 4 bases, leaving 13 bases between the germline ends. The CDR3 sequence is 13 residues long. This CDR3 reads CAINREGSYGYTF. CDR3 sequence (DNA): TGTGCCATCAACAGGGAGGGTTCCTATGGCTACACCTTC.

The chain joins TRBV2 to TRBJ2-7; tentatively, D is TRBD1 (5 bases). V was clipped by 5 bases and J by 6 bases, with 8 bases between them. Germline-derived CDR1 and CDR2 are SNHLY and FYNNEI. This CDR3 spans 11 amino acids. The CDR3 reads CASSPGFEQYF. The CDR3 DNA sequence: TGTGCCAGCAGTCCAGGGTTCGAGCAGTACTTC.

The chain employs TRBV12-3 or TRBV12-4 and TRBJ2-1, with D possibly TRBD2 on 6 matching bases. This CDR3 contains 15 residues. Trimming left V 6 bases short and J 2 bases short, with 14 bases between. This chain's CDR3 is CASSRIGGTYNEQFF. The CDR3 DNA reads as TGTGCCAGCAGCCGAATCGGGGGTACCTACAATGAGCAGTTCTTC.

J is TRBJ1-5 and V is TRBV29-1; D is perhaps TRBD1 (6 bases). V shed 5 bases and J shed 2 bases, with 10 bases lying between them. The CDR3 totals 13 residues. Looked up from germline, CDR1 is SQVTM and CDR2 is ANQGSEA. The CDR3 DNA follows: TGCAGCGTTTCCGGGGGCGGCAATCAGCCCCAGCATTTT. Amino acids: CSVSGGGNQPQHF.

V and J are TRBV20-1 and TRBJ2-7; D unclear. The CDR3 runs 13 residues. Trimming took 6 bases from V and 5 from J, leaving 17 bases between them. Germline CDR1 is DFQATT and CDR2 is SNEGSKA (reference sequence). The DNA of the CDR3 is TGCAGTGCCCTCCGAGACGTCGACCACGAGCAGTACTTC. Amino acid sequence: CSALRDVDHEQYF.

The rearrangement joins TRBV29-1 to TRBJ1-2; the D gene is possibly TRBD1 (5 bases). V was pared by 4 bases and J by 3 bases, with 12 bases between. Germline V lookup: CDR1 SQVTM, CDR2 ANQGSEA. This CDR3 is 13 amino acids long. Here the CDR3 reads CSVVGGTDYGYTF. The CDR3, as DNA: TGCAGCGTTGTCGGTGGGACTGACTATGGCTACACCTTC. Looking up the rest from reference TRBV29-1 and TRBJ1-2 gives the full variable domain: SAVISQKPSRDICQRGTSLTIQCQVDSQVTMMFWYRQQPGQSLTLIATANQGSEATYESGFVIDKFPISRPNLTFSTLTVSNMSPEDSSIYLCSVVGGTDYGYTFGSGTRLTVV.

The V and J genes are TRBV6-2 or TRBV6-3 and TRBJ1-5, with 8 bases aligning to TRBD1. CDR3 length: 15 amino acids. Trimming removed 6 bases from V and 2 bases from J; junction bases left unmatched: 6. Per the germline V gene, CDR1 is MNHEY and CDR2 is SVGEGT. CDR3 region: CASSPRGLGNQPQHF. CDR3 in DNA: TGTGCCAGCAGCCCCAGGGGGCTTGGCAATCAGCCCCAGCATTTT.

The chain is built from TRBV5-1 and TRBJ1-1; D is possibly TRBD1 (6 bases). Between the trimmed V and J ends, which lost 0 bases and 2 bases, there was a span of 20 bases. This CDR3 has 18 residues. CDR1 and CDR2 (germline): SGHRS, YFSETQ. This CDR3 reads CASSLVINWGAHNTEAFF. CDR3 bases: TGCGCCAGCAGCTTGGTCATTAATTGGGGGGCGCATAACACTGAAGCTTTCTTT.

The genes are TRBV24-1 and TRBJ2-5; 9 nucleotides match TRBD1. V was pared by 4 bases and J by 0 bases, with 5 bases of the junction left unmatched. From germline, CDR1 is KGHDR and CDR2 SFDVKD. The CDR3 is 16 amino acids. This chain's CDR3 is CATSDYGTGHQETQYF. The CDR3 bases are TGTGCCACCAGTGACTACGGGACAGGGCACCAAGAGACCCAGTACTTC.